The TCR beta chain under discussion was sequenced for a study of T cells in localized non-small cell lung cancer. The CDR3 totals 15 residues. Germline CDR1 is MNHGY and CDR2 is SAAAGT. V gave up 0 bases and J gave up 4 bases; unmatched junction bases: 6. With respect to this clone: Antigen unknown.

Findings of the study overall: Only one tumor region went through sequencing, so heterogeneity may still be there. Elevated circulating T cell density in blood was associated with longer overall survival. Adjacent uninvolved lung tissue had the highest T cell clonality, exceeding tumor. Adjacent lung held a median roughly 54 of the top 100 tumor clones.

The data were produced by immunoSEQ multiplex PCR, yet TCRdb's version contains in-frame clones alone and is incomplete. Of over 2,000 clones listed, more than 20% are singletons. The chain has TRBV6-8 and TRBJ2-7; 7 nucleotides align to TRBD1. The clonotype was recovered from a woman aged 35 to 69 with stage I squamous cell lung carcinoma. Here the sequenced sample was lung tumor tissue, taken before any cancer treatment. CDR3 sequence: CASSYSTVRGYEQYF. The CDR3 nucleotides read TGTGCCAGCAGTTACTCGACCGTCAGGGGGTACGAGCAGTACTTC.